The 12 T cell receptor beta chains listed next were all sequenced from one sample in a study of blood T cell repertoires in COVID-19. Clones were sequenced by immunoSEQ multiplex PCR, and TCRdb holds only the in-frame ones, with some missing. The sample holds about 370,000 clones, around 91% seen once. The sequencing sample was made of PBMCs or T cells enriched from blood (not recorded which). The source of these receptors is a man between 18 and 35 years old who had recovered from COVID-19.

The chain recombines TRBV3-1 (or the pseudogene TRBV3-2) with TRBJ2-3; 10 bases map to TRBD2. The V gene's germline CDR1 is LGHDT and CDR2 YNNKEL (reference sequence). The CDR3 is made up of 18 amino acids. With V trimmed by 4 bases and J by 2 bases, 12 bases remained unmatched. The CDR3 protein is CASSPRRASGGPTDTQYF. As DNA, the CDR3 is TGTGCCAGCAGCCCCAGGAGGGCTAGCGGGGGACCCACAGATACGCAGTATTTT.

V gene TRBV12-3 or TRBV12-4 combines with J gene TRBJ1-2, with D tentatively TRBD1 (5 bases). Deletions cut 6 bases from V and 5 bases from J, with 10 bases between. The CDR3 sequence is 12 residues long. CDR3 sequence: CASSLRAYGYTF. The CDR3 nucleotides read TGTGCCAGCAGCCTCAGGGCATATGGCTACACCTTC.

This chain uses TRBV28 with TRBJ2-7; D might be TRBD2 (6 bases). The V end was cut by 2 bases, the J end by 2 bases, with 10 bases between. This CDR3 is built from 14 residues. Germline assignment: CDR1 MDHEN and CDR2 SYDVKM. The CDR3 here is CASSLGGMTYEQYF. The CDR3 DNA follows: TGTGCCAGCAGTTTAGGGGGGATGACCTACGAGCAGTACTTC.

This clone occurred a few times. The DNA of the CDR3 is TGTGCCCTACGGGACAGGGTCGATCAGCCCCAGCATTTT. Translating it yields CALRDRVDQPQHF. The chain links TRBV2 to TRBJ1-5; 9 bases line up with TRBD1. This CDR3 contains 13 residues. The germline gives CDR1 SNHLY, CDR2 FYNNEI. V shed 11 bases, J shed 5 bases, and the junction held 7 bases outside the gene matches.

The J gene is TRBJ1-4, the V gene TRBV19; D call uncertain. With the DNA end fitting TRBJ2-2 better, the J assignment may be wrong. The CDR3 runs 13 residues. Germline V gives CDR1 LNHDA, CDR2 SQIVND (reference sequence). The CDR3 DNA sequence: TGTGCCAGTAGTATATTTTCAACGGTGGAGCTGTTTTTT. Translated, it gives CASSIFSTVELFF.

The CDR3 is CASSSGTPYNEQFF. CDR3 nucleotide sequence: TGCGCCAGCAGCAGCGGGACACCCTACAATGAGCAGTTCTTC. This chain links TRBV5-1 with TRBJ2-1; a possible D gene is TRBD2 (7 bases). Trimming shortened V by 4 bases and J by 2 bases, and 10 bases separated the two germline ends. This CDR3 has 14 residues. Germline V CDR1 and CDR2: SGHRS, YFSETQ.

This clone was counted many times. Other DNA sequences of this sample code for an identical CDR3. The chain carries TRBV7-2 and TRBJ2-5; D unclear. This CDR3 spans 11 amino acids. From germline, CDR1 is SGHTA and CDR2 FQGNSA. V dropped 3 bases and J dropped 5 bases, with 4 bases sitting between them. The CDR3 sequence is CASSFSETQYF. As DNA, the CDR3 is TGTGCCAGCAGCTTCTCCGAGACCCAGTACTTC.

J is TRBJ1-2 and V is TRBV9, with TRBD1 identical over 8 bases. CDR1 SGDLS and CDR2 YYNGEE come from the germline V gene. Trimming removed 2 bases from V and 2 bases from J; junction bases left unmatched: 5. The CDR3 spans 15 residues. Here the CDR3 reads CASSVKTGANYGYTF. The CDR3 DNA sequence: TGTGCCAGCAGCGTCAAGACAGGGGCGAACTATGGCTACACCTTC.

The CDR3 sequence: CASSPLTGTGEQFF. CDR3 in DNA: TGTGCCAGCAGCCCTTTGACAGGGACCGGTGAGCAGTTCTTC. The V call is TRBV14, the J call TRBJ2-1; 7 positions agree with TRBD1. CDR3 length equals 14 residues. Trimming removed 4 bases from V and 9 bases from J; junction bases left unmatched: 9. CDR1 is SGHDN, CDR2 FVKESK, per germline.

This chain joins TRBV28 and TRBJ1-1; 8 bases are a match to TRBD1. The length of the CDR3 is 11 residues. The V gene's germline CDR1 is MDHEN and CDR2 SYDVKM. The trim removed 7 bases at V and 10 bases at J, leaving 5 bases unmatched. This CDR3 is CASKQGARAFF. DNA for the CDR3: TGTGCCAGCAAGCAGGGGGCGAGAGCTTTCTTT.

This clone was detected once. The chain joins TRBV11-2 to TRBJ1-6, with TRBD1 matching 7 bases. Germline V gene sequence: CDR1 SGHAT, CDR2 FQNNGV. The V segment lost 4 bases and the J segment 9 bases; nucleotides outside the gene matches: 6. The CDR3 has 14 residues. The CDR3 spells CASSSTGLRSPLHF. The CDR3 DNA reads TGTGCCAGCAGCTCGACAGGGCTTCGTTCACCCCTCCACTTT. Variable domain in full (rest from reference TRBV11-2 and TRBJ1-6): EAGVAQSPRYKIIEKRQSVAFWCNPISGHATLYWYQQILGQGPKLLIQFQNNGVVDDSQLPKDRFSAERLKGVDSTLKIQPAKLEDSAVYLCASSSTGLRSPLHFGNGTRLTVT.

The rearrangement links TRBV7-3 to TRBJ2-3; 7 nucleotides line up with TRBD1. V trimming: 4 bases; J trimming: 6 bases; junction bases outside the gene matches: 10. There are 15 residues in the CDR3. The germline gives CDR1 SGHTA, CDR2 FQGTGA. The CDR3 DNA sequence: TGTGCCAGCAGCTCGACAGGGAGTGGAGCGGATACGCAGTATTTT. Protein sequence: CASSSTGSGADTQYF.